A single sample gave rise to the 31 T cell receptor beta chains below, sequenced in a study of T cell responses to AZD1222 COVID-19 vaccine. Produced via immunoSEQ multiplex PCR; TCRdb's table is partial and in-frame only. The sample shows fewer than 100,000 clones, roughly 89% of them seen only once. The specimen comprised peripheral blood, sampled 28 days after the second AZD1222 dose. The receptors stem from an adult who received the AZD1222 COVID-19 vaccine.

The chain carries TRBV24-1 and TRBJ2-2; the match to TRBD1 covers 12 bases. The J segment lost 7 bases and the V segment lost 4 bases, leaving 6 bases of the junction unmatched. Germline V CDR1 and CDR2: KGHDR, SFDVKD. The length of the CDR3 is 16 residues. CDR3 region: CATSDTGTGGYGELFF. The CDR3 bases are TGTGCCACCAGTGACACCGGGACAGGGGGCTACGGGGAGCTGTTTTTT.

This clone was observed a few times. The rearrangement joins TRBV9 to TRBJ2-1; the match to TRBD2 covers 9 bases. The trim removed 0 bases at V and 7 bases at J, leaving 5 bases unmatched. Germline V lookup: CDR1 SGDLS, CDR2 YYNGEE. This CDR3 region has 15 residues. The CDR3: CASSVGGGEWNEQFF. CDR3 sequence (DNA): TGTGCCAGCAGCGTAGGCGGGGGGGAGTGGAATGAGCAGTTCTTC.

As concerns this clone: The CDR3 carries no conserved terminal phenylalanine or tryptophan, so it likely arises from a read error. The limits of the CDR3 on the DNA are not certain, so only TCRdb's listed CDR3 is given. The V gene is TRBV20-1, the J gene TRBJ1-1; the DNA was not used to check the table's D call, TRBD1. In germline, CDR1 is DFQATT, CDR2 SNEGSKA (reference sequence). From its first to its last residue, the CDR3 has 8 amino acids. The CDR3 is CSASVGHL.

The chain links TRBV9 to TRBJ1-1; TRBD1 matches 9 bases. CDR1 and CDR2 (germline): SGDLS, YYNGEE. J gave up 1 base and V 4 bases, and 2 bases lay outside the gene matches. The CDR3 consists of 14 residues. The DNA for the CDR3 is TGTGCCAGCAGCCGACAGGGGGGGAACACTGAAGCTTTCTTT. It is translated as CASSRQGGNTEAFF.

The rearrangement links TRBV9 to TRBJ1-4; D is ambiguous. This CDR3 contains 14 residues. V lost 0 bases and J lost 8, with 11 bases in between. The V gene's germline CDR1 is SGDLS and CDR2 YYNGEE. The CDR3 reads CASSVDQAGEKLFF. The DNA of the CDR3 is TGTGCCAGCAGCGTAGATCAGGCCGGGGAAAAACTGTTTTTT.

J is TRBJ1-1 and V is TRBV5-1; D is uncertain. V lost 3 bases and J lost 4, with 13 bases in between. Per the germline V gene, CDR1 is SGHRS and CDR2 is YFSETQ. The CDR3 is 14 residues long. The CDR3 loop reads CASSWWLSGTEAFF. Written as DNA, the CDR3 is TGCGCCAGCAGCTGGTGGCTAAGCGGCACTGAAGCTTTCTTT.

This clone was observed a few times. V gene TRBV6-5 combines with J gene TRBJ2-7; weak D call: TRBD2 (6 bases). The germline gives CDR1 MNHEY, CDR2 SVGAGI. V lost 6 bases and J 6 bases, leaving 12 bases between the germline ends. CDR3 length: 12 residues. The CDR3: CASSLGGLEQYF. The CDR3 DNA follows: TGTGCCAGCAGCCTGGGGGGACTCGAGCAGTACTTC.

The CDR3 loop reads CASSLSPGGRSPLHF. The DNA of the CDR3 is TGTGCCAGCAGCCTCTCCCCAGGGGGCCGGTCACCCCTCCACTTT. The chain is built from TRBV16 and TRBJ1-6, with 8 bases that match TRBD1. CDR1 is KGHSY and CDR2 is FQNENV in the germline V gene. The CDR3 has 15 residues. After removal of 4 bases from V and 10 bases from J, the junction contained 9 bases not matched to a gene.

The rearrangement uses TRBV14 and TRBJ2-7; no reliable D call. The CDR3 covers 14 residues. V was cut by 4 bases and J by 5 bases, with 15 bases left in between. Germline assignment: CDR1 SGHDN and CDR2 FVKESK. The CDR3: CASSPWIQADEQYF. CDR3 sequence (DNA): TGTGCCAGCAGCCCTTGGATCCAGGCGGACGAGCAGTACTTC.

V gene TRBV18 combines with J gene TRBJ1-5, with D unclear. Trimming removed 3 bases at V and 2 bases at J, with 8 bases between. Germline V gene sequence: CDR1 KGHSH, CDR2 LQKENI. The CDR3 has 14 residues. In DNA form, the CDR3 reads TGTGCCAGCTCACCGCAGTGGGGCAATCAGCCCCAGCATTTT. It specifies CASSPQWGNQPQHF.

The chain recombines TRBV19 with TRBJ1-4; the match to TRBD1 covers 8 bases. With 4 bases clipped from V and 8 bases from J, the junction kept 6 bases outside the gene matches. The CDR3 totals 14 residues. CDR1 LNHDA and CDR2 SQIVND come from the germline V gene (reference sequence). CDR3 residues: CASSRGQGNEKLFF. The CDR3, as DNA: TGTGCCAGTAGTAGAGGACAGGGAAACGAAAAACTGTTTTTT.

Written as DNA, the CDR3 is TGTGCCAGCAGCCCCTATCAGGGGCCTCGATGGGGCGCTGAAGCTTTCTTT. It encodes CASSPYQGPRWGAEAFF. The V call is TRBV7-2, the J call TRBJ1-1, with a weak D call TRBD1 (6 bases). CDR1 is SGHTA, CDR2 FQGNSA, per germline. V lost 5 bases to trimming and J lost 6 bases, with 25 bases between them. CDR3 size: 17 residues.

V is TRBV20-1 and J is TRBJ2-7; no definite D call. Germline CDR1 DFQATT, CDR2 SNEGSKA (reference sequence). The CDR3 runs 11 residues. Trimming stripped 6 bases from V and 2 bases from J, with 8 bases between. The CDR3 is CSASNTYEQYF. CDR3 sequence (DNA): TGCAGTGCCTCCAACACCTACGAGCAGTACTTC.

V usage is TRBV3-1 (or the pseudogene TRBV3-2) and J usage is TRBJ1-5, with D uncertain. This CDR3 has 15 residues. Germline CDR1 and CDR2: LGHDT and YNNKEL (reference sequence). Trimming pared 6 bases from V and 0 bases from J, leaving 12 bases between. CDR3 loop: CASSFSSNSNQPQHF. The CDR3 DNA reads as TGTGCCAGCAGTTTCAGCTCTAATAGCAATCAGCCCCAGCATTTT.

J is TRBJ1-1 and V is TRBV10-3, with 7 positions matching TRBD1. The CDR3 loop spans 15 amino acids. The germline V gene has CDR1 ENHRY and CDR2 SYGVKD. V shed 4 bases and J 1 base; nucleotides not matched to a gene: 6. The CDR3 region is CAISGTDRPNTEAFF. The CDR3 nucleotides read TGTGCCATCAGTGGAACGGACAGGCCGAACACTGAAGCTTTCTTT.

The V call is TRBV9, the J call TRBJ2-2; TRBD1 matches 7 bases. Germline assignment: CDR1 SGDLS and CDR2 YYNGEE. The CDR3 has 16 residues. J was trimmed by 4 bases and V by 4 bases; bases with no gene match: 10. The DNA of the CDR3 is TGTGCCAGCAGCTCATACAGGGGCTTGGGCACCGGGGAGCTGTTTTTT. This codes for CASSSYRGLGTGELFF.

The V gene is TRBV28, the J gene TRBJ1-2; D perhaps matches TRBD1 (5 bases). The CDR3 is 14 amino acids. The V and J ends lost 0 bases and 2 bases respectively, with 7 bases between them. Germline loops: CDR1 MDHEN, CDR2 SYDVKM. DNA of the CDR3: TGTGCCAGCAGTTTATGGGCAGGGAACTATGGCTACACCTTC. It translates to CASSLWAGNYGYTF.

This clone has only one observation. The chain links TRBV4-3 to TRBJ2-5; 7 nucleotides match TRBD2. The CDR3 is 19 amino acids. CDR1 and CDR2 (germline): LGHNA, YSLEER. J gave up 1 base and V 0 bases, and 14 bases lay outside the gene matches. Here the CDR3 reads CASSQDLRGGLAVQETQYF. CDR3 bases: TGCGCCAGCAGCCAAGATCTTAGGGGCGGGCTAGCGGTCCAAGAGACCCAGTACTTC.

V is TRBV12-3 or TRBV12-4 and J is TRBJ2-7; D unresolved. This CDR3 contains 11 residues. V lost 6 bases, J lost 3 bases, and 6 bases lay in between. The DNA for the CDR3 is TGTGCCAGCAGCCCCTTCTACGAGCAGTACTTC. Its translation is CASSPFYEQYF.

J is TRBJ1-4 and V is TRBV6-5, with 9 bases that match TRBD1. Germline-derived CDR1 and CDR2 are MNHEY and SVGAGI. V lost 2 bases, J lost 7 bases, and 8 bases stayed unmatched. The CDR3 runs 16 residues. The CDR3 DNA is TGTGCCAGCAGTTACCGGACAGGGGTATCGACTGAAAAACTGTTTTTT. This gives the protein CASSYRTGVSTEKLFF.

The chain uses TRBV2 and TRBJ2-1; D unclear. The CDR3 extends over 15 amino acids. V was pared by 4 bases and J by 7 bases, with 17 bases between. Germline V gives CDR1 SNHLY, CDR2 FYNNEI. The CDR3 coding sequence is TGTGCCAGCAGTGTGGCTAGAGCGACTCAGAATGAGCAGTTCTTC. Translating gives CASSVARATQNEQFF.

The chain is built from TRBV29-1 and TRBJ1-2, with 9 bases lining up with TRBD1. The junction had 1 base not matched to a gene; V was cut back by 5 bases and J by 3 bases. The CDR3 spans 12 residues. Germline-derived CDR1 and CDR2 are SQVTM and ANQGSEA. The CDR3 bases are TGCAGCGTTACAGGGGGCTACTATGGCTACACCTTC. This gives the protein CSVTGGYYGYTF.

The rearrangement joins TRBV5-1 to TRBJ2-5; 11 bases line up with TRBD2. V lost 7 bases, J lost 5 bases, and 10 bases stayed unmatched. CDR3 length: 15 residues. Germline values: CDR1 SGHRS, CDR2 YFSETQ. CDR3 sequence reads: CASGLSGGAPETQYF. CDR3 sequence (DNA): TGCGCCAGCGGACTTAGCGGGGGGGCCCCGGAGACCCAGTACTTC. The variable domain in full, with the rest retrieved from reference TRBV5-1 and TRBJ2-5, is KAGVTQTPRYLIKTRGQQVTLSCSPISGHRSVSWYQQTPGQGLQFLFEYFSETQRNKGNFPGRFSGRQFSNSRSEMNVSTLELGDSALYLCASGLSGGAPETQYFGPGTRLLVL.

The CDR3 sequence is CASSASGQGWETQYF. CDR3 bases: TGCGCCAGCAGCGCTAGCGGCCAAGGGTGGGAGACCCAGTACTTC. The chain employs TRBV5-1 and TRBJ2-5; 7 bases are a match to TRBD2. V was clipped by 4 bases and J by 5 bases; unmatched bases: 11. Germline V lookup: CDR1 SGHRS, CDR2 YFSETQ. This CDR3 comprises 15 residues.

The gene calls are TRBV5-6 and TRBJ2-5; D is unclear. Germline V gene sequence: CDR1 SGHDT, CDR2 YYEEEE. This CDR3 contains 13 residues. Between the trimmed V and J ends, which lost 0 bases and 3 bases, there was a span of 6 bases. CDR3 sequence: CASSLEWKETQYF. The DNA of the CDR3 is TGTGCCAGCAGCTTGGAGTGGAAAGAGACCCAGTACTTC.

As for this clone: One junction end does not reproduce the germline sequence, and a read error may be involved. J is TRBJ1-5 and V is TRBV6-5, with 7 bases aligning to TRBD1. The germline CDR1 and CDR2 sequences are MNHEY and SVGAGI. This CDR3 comprises 14 residues. The CDR3 bases are TGTGCCAGCGCCCCTGACAGGGAAAATCGGCCCCAGCATTTT. Protein sequence: CASAPDRENRPQHF.

This clone was seen a single time. The J gene is TRBJ2-5, the V gene TRBV5-4; 10 positions agree with TRBD2. With V trimmed by 9 bases and J by 1 base, 6 bases remained unmatched. Germline assignment: CDR1 SGHNT and CDR2 YYREEE (reference sequence). This CDR3 has 14 amino acids. CDR3 nucleotides: TGTGCCACGAGAGCTAGCGGGGGCCAAGAGACCCAGTACTTC. Translated, it gives CATRASGGQETQYF.

The chain is built from TRBV6-5 and TRBJ1-3; TRBD1 might be the D (5 bases). The CDR3 has 13 residues. The ends were cut back, 8 bases at V and 3 bases at J, with 11 bases in the middle. CDR1 and CDR2 from the germline V gene are MNHEY and SVGAGI. In nucleotides, the CDR3 is TGTGCCAGCGGGGACGGGGATGGAAACACCATATATTTT. Its translation: CASGDGDGNTIYF.

This clone was detected once. The rearrangement joins TRBV2 to TRBJ1-5, with 9 bases fitting TRBD1. The trim removed 0 bases at V and 10 bases at J, leaving 10 bases unmatched. Per germline, CDR1 SNHLY and CDR2 FYNNEI. The CDR3 contains 16 residues. The CDR3 DNA reads TGTGCCAGCAGTGAAGCCCTACAGGGGGCCCCACAACCCCAGCATTTT. Its protein is CASSEALQGAPQPQHF.

This clone was observed a single time. V gene TRBV6-5 combines with J gene TRBJ1-1; unclear D gene. Trimming shortened V by 5 bases and J by 0 bases, and 10 bases separated the two germline ends. The germline gives CDR1 MNHEY, CDR2 SVGAGI. The CDR3 is 14 amino acids. The DNA for the CDR3 is TGTGCCAGCAGTCTCCCCGGGATGAACACTGAAGCTTTCTTT. It is translated as CASSLPGMNTEAFF.

The chain has TRBV27 and TRBJ1-5; possible D gene TRBD1, 5 bases. The CDR3 has 13 residues. CDR1 and CDR2 (germline): MNHEY, SMNVEV (reference sequence). V dropped 2 bases and J dropped 7 bases, with 9 bases sitting between them. The CDR3: CASSLQGSQPQHF. The CDR3, as DNA: TGTGCCAGCAGTTTACAGGGATCCCAGCCCCAGCATTTT.